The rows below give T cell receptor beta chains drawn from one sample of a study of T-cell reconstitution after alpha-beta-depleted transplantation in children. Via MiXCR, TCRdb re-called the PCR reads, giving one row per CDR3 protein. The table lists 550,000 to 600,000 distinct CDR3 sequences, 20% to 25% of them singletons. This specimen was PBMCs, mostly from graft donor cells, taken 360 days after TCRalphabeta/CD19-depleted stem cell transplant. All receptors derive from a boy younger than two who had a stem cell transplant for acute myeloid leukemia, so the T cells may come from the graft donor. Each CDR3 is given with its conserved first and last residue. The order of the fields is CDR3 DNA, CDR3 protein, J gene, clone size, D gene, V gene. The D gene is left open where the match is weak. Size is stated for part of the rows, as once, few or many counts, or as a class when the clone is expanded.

DNA: TGTGCCATCAGTGAGTCCACAGGGAACAACTATGGCTACACCTTC
CDR3: CAISESTGNNYGYTF
J: TRBJ1-2
size: many
D: NA
V: TRBV10-3

DNA: TGTGCCAGCAGCTACCGACCGGGTATCTATGTCTACACCTTC
CDR3: CASSYRPGIYVYTF
J: TRBJ1-2
size: NA
D: NA
V: TRBV12-3/TRBV12-4

DNA: TGCAGTGCTAGAGACAAGGGATCTCTCGGGGGCTACACCTTC
CDR3: CSARDKGSLGGYTF
J: TRBJ1-2
size: NA
D: NA
V: TRBV20-1

DNA: TGCGCCAGCAGCTTGGAGCCGGGGAATGTGAACATTCAGTACTTC
CDR3: CASSLEPGNVNIQYF
J: TRBJ2-4
size: many
D: NA
V: TRBV5-1

DNA: TGCGCCAGCAGCCTCTCGCCCGGGACTCAAGAGACCCAGTACTTC
CDR3: CASSLSPGTQETQYF
J: TRBJ2-5
size: few
D: NA
V: TRBV5-1

DNA: TGTGCCAGCAGTTTCCGGGACAGGGGTTGGAACACTGAAGCTTTCTTT
CDR3: CASSFRDRGWNTEAFF
J: TRBJ1-1
size: NA
D: TRBD1
V: TRBV6-2/TRBV6-3

DNA: TGTGCCAGCAGCTTAGCCCGGGCGACAGGAATCTACAATGAGCAGTTCTTC
CDR3: CASSLARATGIYNEQFF
J: TRBJ2-1
size: NA
D: NA
V: TRBV7-9

DNA: TGCAGCGTTGAAGTGGGCTCTGGGGCCAACGTCCTGACTTTC
CDR3: CSVEVGSGANVLTF
J: TRBJ2-6
size: many
D: NA
V: TRBV29-1

DNA: TGTGCCAGCAGTTCCACTCAGGTCGTGGGGACGAAACCGAACACTGAAGCTTTCTTT
CDR3: CASSSTQVVGTKPNTEAFF
J: TRBJ1-1
size: NA
D: NA
V: TRBV6-5

DNA: TGTTGCCTAGCGGTATACAATGAGCAGTTCTTC
CDR3: CCLAVYNEQFF
J: TRBJ2-1
size: NA
D: TRBD2
V: TRBV7-9

DNA: TGTGCCTGGAGTCAACAACAGCAAGAGACCCAGTACTTC
CDR3: CAWSQQQQETQYF
J: TRBJ2-5
size: NA
D: NA
V: TRBV30

DNA: TGTGCCAGCACCTCCGGGGACACTGAAGCTTTCTTT
CDR3: CASTSGDTEAFF
J: TRBJ1-1
size: NA
D: NA
V: TRBV12-3/TRBV12-4

DNA: TGCAGCGTTGAAGCCGGGGGCCCCACAGATACGCAGTATTTT
CDR3: CSVEAGGPTDTQYF
J: TRBJ2-3
size: many
D: NA
V: TRBV29-1

DNA: TGCGCCAGCAGATCGTTGTACACTGACAGGAGCGATGGCTACACCTTC
CDR3: CASRSLYTDRSDGYTF
J: TRBJ1-2
size: NA
D: NA
V: TRBV5-1

DNA: TGCAGTGCTAGTCTGGACACCGCTCGAGAGACCCAGTACTTC
CDR3: CSASLDTARETQYF
J: TRBJ2-5
size: once
D: NA
V: TRBV20-1

DNA: TGTGCCAGCAGCGTAGCCGGGCAAGGCTACAATGAGCAGTTCTTC
CDR3: CASSVAGQGYNEQFF
J: TRBJ2-1
size: few
D: NA
V: TRBV9

DNA: TGTGCCAGCAGCTTAGCCGTGACCCAACAAGAGACCCAGTACTTC
CDR3: CASSLAVTQQETQYF
J: TRBJ2-5
size: many
D: NA
V: TRBV7-2

DNA: TGCAGCGCCATGGGGGGACAGGGGAACACCATATATTTT
CDR3: CSAMGGQGNTIYF
J: TRBJ1-3
size: many
D: TRBD1
V: TRBV29-1

DNA: TGCAGTGCCGCTATGAAGTCCACAGATACGCAGTATTTT
CDR3: CSAAMKSTDTQYF
J: TRBJ2-3
size: NA
D: NA
V: TRBV20-1

DNA: TGTGCCAGCAGCAACTGCGTTACTAGCGGGGGGAAAGCTAATGAGCAGTTCTTC
CDR3: CASSNCVTSGGKANEQFF
J: TRBJ2-1
size: NA
D: NA
V: TRBV21-1

DNA: TGTGCCAGCAGTTTTCCCAGGGTGCCCTACGAGCAGTACTTC
CDR3: CASSFPRVPYEQYF
J: TRBJ2-7
size: NA
D: NA
V: TRBV12-3/TRBV12-4

DNA: TGCAGTGCTAGGCGCGGAAGTTCTACAGATACGCAGTATTTT
CDR3: CSARRGSSTDTQYF
J: TRBJ2-3
size: many
D: NA
V: TRBV20-1

DNA: TGCAGCGTGGATAGGGGGCGGGTCACAGATACGCAGTATTTT
CDR3: CSVDRGRVTDTQYF
J: TRBJ2-3
size: few
D: TRBD1
V: TRBV29-1

DNA: TGTGCCAGCCTCCCTTCAAGGCGGAACACCGGGGAGCTGTTTTTT
CDR3: CASLPSRRNTGELFF
J: TRBJ2-2
size: few
D: NA
V: TRBV6-1

DNA: TGTGCCAGCAGCTTGGCCGGGACAGCCTCCTACAATGAGCAGTTCTTC
CDR3: CASSLAGTASYNEQFF
J: TRBJ2-1
size: NA
D: TRBD1
V: TRBV5-6

DNA: TGTGCCAGCAGTTTTATAGCGGGGGGGCCCTCGGATGAGCAGTTCTTC
CDR3: CASSFIAGGPSDEQFF
J: TRBJ2-1
size: few
D: TRBD2
V: TRBV12-3/TRBV12-4

DNA: TGTGCCAGCAGCCCCCGGGACTGGGAGTCGGACACTGAAGCTTTCTTT
CDR3: CASSPRDWESDTEAFF
J: TRBJ1-1
size: few
D: NA
V: TRBV7-7

DNA: TGCAGTGCTAGTTTTAGGGGACAGGGTCGCACCGGGGAGCTGTTTTTT
CDR3: CSASFRGQGRTGELFF
J: TRBJ2-2
size: many
D: TRBD1
V: TRBV20-1

DNA: TGTGCCAGCTCACCAAATACCAGACAGACACGGATAGGGGAGCTGTTTTTT
CDR3: CASSPNTRQTRIGELFF
J: TRBJ2-2
size: NA
D: NA
V: TRBV18

DNA: TGCAGTGCTAGAGGAGATACCGGGACAGGGGAGAATGGCTACACCTTC
CDR3: CSARGDTGTGENGYTF
J: TRBJ1-2
size: many
D: TRBD1
V: TRBV20-1

DNA: TGCAGCGTTGGGGAGGGTTCCCAGTACTTC
CDR3: CSVGEGSQYF
J: TRBJ2-5
size: many
D: TRBD2
V: TRBV29-1

DNA: TGCAGTGCTAGGATACAGGGAGGCTCCTACAATGAGCAGTTCTTC
CDR3: CSARIQGGSYNEQFF
J: TRBJ2-1
size: few
D: NA
V: TRBV20-1

DNA: TGCAGTGCTGCGGAACCCGGGACTAGCTTCCATGAGCAGTTCTTC
CDR3: CSAAEPGTSFHEQFF
J: TRBJ2-1
size: few
D: TRBD2
V: TRBV20-1

DNA: TGTGCCAGCAGCTTACACGGGACTAGTTTCACCGATGAGCAGTTCTTC
CDR3: CASSLHGTSFTDEQFF
J: TRBJ2-1
size: many
D: TRBD2
V: TRBV7-9

DNA: TGTGCCAGCAGTTTATTCGGGGTTAGCACAGATACGCAGTATTTT
CDR3: CASSLFGVSTDTQYF
J: TRBJ2-3
size: many
D: NA
V: TRBV12-3/TRBV12-4

DNA: TGCGCCAGCAGCCACGGAAGGGGAGTTCACGAGCAGTACTTC
CDR3: CASSHGRGVHEQYF
J: TRBJ2-7
size: NA
D: NA
V: TRBV4-3

DNA: TGCAGCGTTGGAGGACTGTCGGGCACTGAAGCTTTCTTT
CDR3: CSVGGLSGTEAFF
J: TRBJ1-1
size: NA
D: NA
V: TRBV29-1

DNA: TGTGCCAGCAGGCCGAACAGGGGAGACCAGCCCCAGCATTTT
CDR3: CASRPNRGDQPQHF
J: TRBJ1-5
size: NA
D: TRBD1
V: TRBV12-3/TRBV12-4

DNA: TGTGCCAGCAGACCTGCCCGGGGCGATACCTACGAGCAGTACTTC
CDR3: CASRPARGDTYEQYF
J: TRBJ2-7
size: few
D: NA
V: TRBV27

DNA: TGTGCCAGCAGTTTAGCCCTTTTCTACGAGCAGTACTTC
CDR3: CASSLALFYEQYF
J: TRBJ2-7
size: NA
D: NA
V: TRBV12-3/TRBV12-4

DNA: TGCGCCAGCAGCCAAGACGGCACTCTAGCGGGGGGGCTGGATATGGCGTTCTTC
CDR3: CASSQDGTLAGGLDMAFF
J: TRBJ2-1
size: NA
D: TRBD2
V: TRBV4-3

DNA: TGCGCCAGCAGCCAAGGCCGGGACAGCCGTGGAACAGGGGCCAACGTCCTGACTTTC
CDR3: CASSQGRDSRGTGANVLTF
J: TRBJ2-6
size: NA
D: TRBD1
V: TRBV4-1

DNA: TGTGCCACGACGCGTTCCGGGGTATATGGCTACACCTTC
CDR3: CATTRSGVYGYTF
J: TRBJ1-2
size: many
D: NA
V: TRBV12-3/TRBV12-4

DNA: TGTGCCAGCAGCTTAGGGGTGATGGGGGTTGGTCAGCCCCAGCATTTT
CDR3: CASSLGVMGVGQPQHF
J: TRBJ1-5
size: NA
D: NA
V: TRBV7-2

DNA: TGTGCCAGCAGTTCGGCTAGGGAGCTCGGTTACAATGAGCAGTTCTTC
CDR3: CASSSARELGYNEQFF
J: TRBJ2-1
size: NA
D: NA
V: TRBV28

DNA: TGTGCCAGCAGCCAGACGCGGAACACTGAAGCTTTCTTT
CDR3: CASSQTRNTEAFF
J: TRBJ1-1
size: once
D: NA
V: TRBV28

DNA: TGTGCCAGCACCCAGGGACAGGGTTACAATGAGCAGTTCTTC
CDR3: CASTQGQGYNEQFF
J: TRBJ2-1
size: NA
D: TRBD1
V: TRBV11-2

DNA: TGTGCCAGCAGTTTATCCCGAGGGGCGCGCGAGACCCAGTACTTC
CDR3: CASSLSRGARETQYF
J: TRBJ2-5
size: few
D: NA
V: TRBV27

DNA: TGTGCCAGCAGCTTAGTCACAGGGAGCAATCAGCCCCAGCATTTT
CDR3: CASSLVTGSNQPQHF
J: TRBJ1-5
size: few
D: NA
V: TRBV7-2

DNA: TGTGCCAGCAGTTACTCCGGACCGACAGGGGGGATGAACACTGAAGCTTTCTTT
CDR3: CASSYSGPTGGMNTEAFF
J: TRBJ1-1
size: NA
D: TRBD1
V: TRBV6-5

DNA: TGTGCCAGCAGCCAAGGGACAGGGGGCACTGAAGCTTTCTTT
CDR3: CASSQGTGGTEAFF
J: TRBJ1-1
size: NA
D: TRBD1
V: TRBV3-1

DNA: TGTGCCAGCAGCTCCGGGACAGGGGATATCTATGGCTACACCTTC
CDR3: CASSSGTGDIYGYTF
J: TRBJ1-2
size: NA
D: TRBD1
V: TRBV7-9

DNA: TGCTGCGCTAGAGATACACAGGGAATTTATATGGGTGAAAAACTGTTTTTT
CDR3: CCARDTQGIYMGEKLFF
J: TRBJ1-4
size: few
D: NA
V: TRBV20-1